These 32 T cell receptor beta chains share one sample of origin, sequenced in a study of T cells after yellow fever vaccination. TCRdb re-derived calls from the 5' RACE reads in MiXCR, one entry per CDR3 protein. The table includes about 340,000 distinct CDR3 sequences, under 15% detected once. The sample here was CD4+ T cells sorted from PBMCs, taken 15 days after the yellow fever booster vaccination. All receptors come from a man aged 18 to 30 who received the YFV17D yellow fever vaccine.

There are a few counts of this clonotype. This CDR3 is CASSPNIMGQPQHF. CDR3 DNA sequence: TGTGCCAGCAGTCCGAATATCATGGGTCAGCCCCAGCATTTT. This chain joins TRBV12-3 or TRBV12-4 and TRBJ1-5, with no clear D. Deletions cut 5 bases from V and 6 bases from J, with 14 bases between. The CDR3 sequence is 14 residues long.

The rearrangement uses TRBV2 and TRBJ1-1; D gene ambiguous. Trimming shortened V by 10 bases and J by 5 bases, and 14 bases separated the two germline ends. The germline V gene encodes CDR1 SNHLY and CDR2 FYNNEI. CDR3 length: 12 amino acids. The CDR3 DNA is TGTGCCACCCAGATTACGGGGACTGAAGCTTTCTTT. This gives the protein CATQITGTEAFF.

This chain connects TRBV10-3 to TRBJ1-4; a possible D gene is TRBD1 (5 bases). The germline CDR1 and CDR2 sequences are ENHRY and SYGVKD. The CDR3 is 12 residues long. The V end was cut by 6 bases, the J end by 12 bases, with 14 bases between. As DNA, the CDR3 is TGTGCCATCAGGACGGCCGGGGACGAACTGTTTTTT. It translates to CAIRTAGDELFF.

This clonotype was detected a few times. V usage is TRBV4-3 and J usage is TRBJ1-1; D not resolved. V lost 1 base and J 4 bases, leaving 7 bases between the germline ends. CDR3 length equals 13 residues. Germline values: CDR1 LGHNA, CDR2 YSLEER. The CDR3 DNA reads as TGCGCCAGCAGCCAAGTAGAGGGCACTGAAGCTTTCTTT. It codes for CASSQVEGTEAFF.

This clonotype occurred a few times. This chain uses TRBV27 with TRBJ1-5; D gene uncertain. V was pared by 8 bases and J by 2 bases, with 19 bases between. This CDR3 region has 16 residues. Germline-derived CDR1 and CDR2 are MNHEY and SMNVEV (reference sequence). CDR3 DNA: TGTGCCAGCTCAATTCGAGGGATACTAGGCAATCAGCCCCAGCATTTT. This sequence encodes CASSIRGILGNQPQHF.

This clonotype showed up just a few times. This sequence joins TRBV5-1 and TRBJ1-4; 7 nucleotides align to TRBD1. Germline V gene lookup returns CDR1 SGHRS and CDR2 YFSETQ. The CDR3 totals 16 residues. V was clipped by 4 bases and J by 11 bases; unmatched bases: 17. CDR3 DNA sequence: TGCGCCAGCAGCAATAGCCCCCTTGGAGGGGGCGGGAAACTGTTTTTT. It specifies CASSNSPLGGGGKLFF.

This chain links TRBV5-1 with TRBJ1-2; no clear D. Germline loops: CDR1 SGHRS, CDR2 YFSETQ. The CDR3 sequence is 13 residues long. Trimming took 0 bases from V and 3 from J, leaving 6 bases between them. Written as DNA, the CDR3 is TGCGCCAGCAGCTTGGAACCCTACTATGGCTACACCTTC. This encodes CASSLEPYYGYTF.

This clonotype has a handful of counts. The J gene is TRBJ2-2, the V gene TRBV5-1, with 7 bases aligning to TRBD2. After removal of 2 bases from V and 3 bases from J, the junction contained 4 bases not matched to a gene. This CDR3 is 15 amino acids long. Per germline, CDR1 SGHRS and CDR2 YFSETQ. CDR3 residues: CASSFSGRDTGELFF. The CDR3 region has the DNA TGCGCCAGCAGCTTCTCAGGGAGGGACACCGGGGAGCTGTTTTTT.

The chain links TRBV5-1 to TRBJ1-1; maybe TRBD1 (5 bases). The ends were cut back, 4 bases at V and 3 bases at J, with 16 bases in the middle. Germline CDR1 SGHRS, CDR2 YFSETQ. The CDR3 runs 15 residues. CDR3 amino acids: CASSGAAKAYTEAFF. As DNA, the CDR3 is TGCGCCAGCAGCGGGGCAGCTAAGGCGTACACTGAAGCTTTCTTT.

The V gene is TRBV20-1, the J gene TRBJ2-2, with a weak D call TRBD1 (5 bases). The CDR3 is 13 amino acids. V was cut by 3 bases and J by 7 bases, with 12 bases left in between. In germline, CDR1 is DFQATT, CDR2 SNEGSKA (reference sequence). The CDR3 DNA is TGCAGTGCTAGTGGCCAGGGCCACGGGGAGCTGTTTTTT. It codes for CSASGQGHGELFF.

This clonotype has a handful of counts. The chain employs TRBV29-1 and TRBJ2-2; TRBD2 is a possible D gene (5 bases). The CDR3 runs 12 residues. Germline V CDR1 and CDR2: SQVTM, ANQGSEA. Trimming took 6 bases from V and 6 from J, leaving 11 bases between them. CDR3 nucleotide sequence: TGCAGCGTAAGCCGGACTGCCGGGGAGCTGTTTTTT. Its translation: CSVSRTAGELFF.

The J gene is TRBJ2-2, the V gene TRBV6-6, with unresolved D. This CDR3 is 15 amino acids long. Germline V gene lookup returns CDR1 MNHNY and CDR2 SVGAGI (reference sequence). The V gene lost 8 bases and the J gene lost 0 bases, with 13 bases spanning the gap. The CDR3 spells CASGWQPANTGELFF. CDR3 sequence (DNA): TGTGCCAGCGGATGGCAACCCGCGAACACCGGGGAGCTGTTTTTT.

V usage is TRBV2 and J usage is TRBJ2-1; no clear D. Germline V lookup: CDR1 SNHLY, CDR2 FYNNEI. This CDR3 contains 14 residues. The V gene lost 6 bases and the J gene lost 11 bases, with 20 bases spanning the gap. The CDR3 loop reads CASSPYLRADQQFF. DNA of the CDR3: TGTGCCAGCAGCCCCTACCTCCGGGCAGACCAGCAGTTCTTC.

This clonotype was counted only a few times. CDR3 bases: TGCGCCAGCAGTCAAGGAGGAAGCGACGAGCAGTACGTC. It encodes CASSQGGSDEQYV. This chain links TRBV23-1 with TRBJ2-7, with a tentative D call TRBD2 (5 bases). TRBV23-1 is designated an ORF whose function remains uncertain. The CDR3 contains 13 residues. V was clipped by 2 bases and J by 5 bases, with 10 bases between them.

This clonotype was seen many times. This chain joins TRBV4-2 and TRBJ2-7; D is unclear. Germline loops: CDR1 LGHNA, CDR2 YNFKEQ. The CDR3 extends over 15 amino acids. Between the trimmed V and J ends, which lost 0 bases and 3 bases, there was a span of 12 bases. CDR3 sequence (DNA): TGTGCCAGCAGCCAAGATTTTGGCGGAGACTACGAGCAGTACTTC. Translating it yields CASSQDFGGDYEQYF.

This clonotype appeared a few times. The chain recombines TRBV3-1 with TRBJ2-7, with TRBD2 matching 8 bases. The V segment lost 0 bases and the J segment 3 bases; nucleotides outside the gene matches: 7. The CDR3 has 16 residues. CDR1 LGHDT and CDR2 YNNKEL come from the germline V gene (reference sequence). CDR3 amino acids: CASSQDRGSGVYEQYV. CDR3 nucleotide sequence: TGTGCCAGCAGCCAAGATCGGGGTAGCGGGGTCTACGAGCAGTACGTC.

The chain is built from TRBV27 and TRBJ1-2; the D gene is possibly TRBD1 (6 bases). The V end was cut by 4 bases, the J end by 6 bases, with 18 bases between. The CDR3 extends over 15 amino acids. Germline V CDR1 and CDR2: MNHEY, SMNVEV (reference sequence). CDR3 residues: CASSSFTRGINGYTF. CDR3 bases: TGTGCCAGCAGTTCTTTCACCAGGGGAATCAATGGCTACACCTTC.

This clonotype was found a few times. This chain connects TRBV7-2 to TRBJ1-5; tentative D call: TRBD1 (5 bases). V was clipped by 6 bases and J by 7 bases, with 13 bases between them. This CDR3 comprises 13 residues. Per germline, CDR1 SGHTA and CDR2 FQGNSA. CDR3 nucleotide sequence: TGTGCCAGCAGTCCGGGGCCGGGCCAGCCCCAGCATTTT. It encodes CASSPGPGQPQHF.

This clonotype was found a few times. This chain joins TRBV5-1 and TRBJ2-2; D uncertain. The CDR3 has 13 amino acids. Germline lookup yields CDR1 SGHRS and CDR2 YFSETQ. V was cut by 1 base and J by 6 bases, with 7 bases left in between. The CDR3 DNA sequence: TGCGCCAGCAGCTTGCAAGGGTCCGGGGAGCTGTTTTTT. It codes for CASSLQGSGELFF.

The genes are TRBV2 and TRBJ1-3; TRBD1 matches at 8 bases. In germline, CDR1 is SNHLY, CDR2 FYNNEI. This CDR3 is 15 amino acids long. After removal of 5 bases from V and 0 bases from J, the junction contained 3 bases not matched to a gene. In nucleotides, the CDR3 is TGTGCCAGCAGTCGGACAGGGATCTCTGGAAACACCATATATTTT. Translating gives CASSRTGISGNTIYF.

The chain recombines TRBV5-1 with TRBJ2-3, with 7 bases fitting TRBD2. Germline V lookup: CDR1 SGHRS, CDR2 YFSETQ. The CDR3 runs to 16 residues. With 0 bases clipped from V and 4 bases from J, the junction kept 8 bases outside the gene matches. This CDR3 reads CASSLVAGEIADTQYF. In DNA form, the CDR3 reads TGCGCCAGCAGCTTGGTCGCGGGGGAGATAGCAGATACGCAGTATTTT.

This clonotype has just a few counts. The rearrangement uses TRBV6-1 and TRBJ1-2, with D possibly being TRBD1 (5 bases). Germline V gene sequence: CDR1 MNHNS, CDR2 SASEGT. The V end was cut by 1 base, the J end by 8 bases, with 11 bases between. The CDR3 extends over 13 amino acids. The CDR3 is CASSEGGQFGYTF. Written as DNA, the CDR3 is TGTGCCAGCAGTGAAGGAGGACAATTCGGCTACACCTTC.

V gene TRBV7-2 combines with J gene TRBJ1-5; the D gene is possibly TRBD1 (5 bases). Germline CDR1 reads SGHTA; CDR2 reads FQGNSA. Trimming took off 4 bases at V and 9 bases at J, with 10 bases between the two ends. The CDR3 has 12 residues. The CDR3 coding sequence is TGTGCCAGCAGCTGGGGTGGGGGGCCCCAGCATTTT. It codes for CASSWGGGPQHF.

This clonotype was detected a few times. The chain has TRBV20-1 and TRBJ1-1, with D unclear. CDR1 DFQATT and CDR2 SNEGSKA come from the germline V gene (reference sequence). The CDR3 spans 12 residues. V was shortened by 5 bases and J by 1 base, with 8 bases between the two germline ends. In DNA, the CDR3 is TGCAGTGCTTTCTTGCCGAACACTGAAGCTTTCTTT. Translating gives CSAFLPNTEAFF.

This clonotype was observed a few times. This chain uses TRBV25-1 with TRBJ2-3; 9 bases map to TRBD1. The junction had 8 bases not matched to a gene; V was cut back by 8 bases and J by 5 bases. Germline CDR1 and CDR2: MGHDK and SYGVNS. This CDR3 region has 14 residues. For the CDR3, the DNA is TGTGCCAGCCAGCCGGGACAGGGCAGAGATACGCAGTATTTT. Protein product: CASQPGQGRDTQYF.

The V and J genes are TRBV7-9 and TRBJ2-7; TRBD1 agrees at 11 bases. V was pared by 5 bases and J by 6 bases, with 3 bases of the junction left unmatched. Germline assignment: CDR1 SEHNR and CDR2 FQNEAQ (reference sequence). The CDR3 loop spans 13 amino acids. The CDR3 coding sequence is TGTGCCAGCAGCGTGGGACAGGGGGTCGAGCAGTACTTC. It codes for CASSVGQGVEQYF.

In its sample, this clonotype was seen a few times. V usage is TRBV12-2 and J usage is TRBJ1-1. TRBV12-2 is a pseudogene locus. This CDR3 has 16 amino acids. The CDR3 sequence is CASRRRPTPMNTEAFF. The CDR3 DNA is TGTGCAAGTCGCAGAAGACCGACCCCCATGAACACTGAAGCTTTCTTT.

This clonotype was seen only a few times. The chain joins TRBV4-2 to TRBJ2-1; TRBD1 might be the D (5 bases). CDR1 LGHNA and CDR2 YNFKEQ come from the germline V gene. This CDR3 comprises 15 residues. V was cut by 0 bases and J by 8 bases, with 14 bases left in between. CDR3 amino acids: CASSQEAARVHEQFF. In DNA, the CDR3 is TGTGCCAGCAGCCAAGAGGCCGCCAGGGTCCATGAGCAGTTCTTC.

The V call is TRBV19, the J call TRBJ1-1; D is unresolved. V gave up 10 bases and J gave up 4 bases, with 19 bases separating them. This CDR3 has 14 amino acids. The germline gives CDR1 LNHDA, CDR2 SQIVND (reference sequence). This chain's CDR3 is CATKLRDISTEAFF. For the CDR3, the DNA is TGTGCCACCAAGCTGCGGGATATATCCACTGAAGCTTTCTTT.

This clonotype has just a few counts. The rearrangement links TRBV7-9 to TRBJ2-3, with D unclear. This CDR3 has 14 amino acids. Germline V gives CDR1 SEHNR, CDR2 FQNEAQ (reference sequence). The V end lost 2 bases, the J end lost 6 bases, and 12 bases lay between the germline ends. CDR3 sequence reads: CASSLNGPLDTQYF. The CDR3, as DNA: TGTGCCAGCAGCTTAAACGGGCCCCTCGATACGCAGTATTTT.

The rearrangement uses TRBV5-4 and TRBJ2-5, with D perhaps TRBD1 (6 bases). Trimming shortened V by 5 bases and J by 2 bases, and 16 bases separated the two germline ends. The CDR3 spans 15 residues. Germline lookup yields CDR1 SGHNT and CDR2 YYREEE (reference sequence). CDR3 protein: CASRLRGIGQETQYF. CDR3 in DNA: TGTGCCAGCAGGTTGAGGGGGATCGGGCAAGAGACCCAGTACTTC.

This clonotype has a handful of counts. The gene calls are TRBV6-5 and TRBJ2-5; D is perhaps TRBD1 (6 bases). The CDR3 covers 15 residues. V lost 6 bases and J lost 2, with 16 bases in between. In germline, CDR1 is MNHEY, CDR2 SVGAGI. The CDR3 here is CASSRDRDRQETQYF. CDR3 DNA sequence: TGTGCCAGCAGCCGAGATAGAGACAGGCAAGAGACCCAGTACTTC.